Shown below are 23 T cell receptor beta chains from a single sample sequenced in a study of cytomegalovirus exposure and HLA in healthy donors. Both 60 Vbeta primers and 13 Jbeta primers went into the PCR. Profiling relied on immunoSEQ multiplex PCR, and the TCRdb table lists in-frame clones only, not all of them. Of about 130,000 clones listed, roughly 70% are singletons. The sequencing input was PBMCs. The source of these receptors is a man aged 35 to 55 in good health and CMV-seropositive.

The V and J genes are TRBV5-1 and TRBJ2-2; unclear D gene. V dropped 4 bases and J dropped 4 bases, with 14 bases sitting between them. The CDR3 loop spans 15 amino acids. In germline, CDR1 is SGHRS, CDR2 YFSETQ. The CDR3 here is CASSPQASGTGELFF. The CDR3 bases are TGCGCCAGCAGCCCCCAGGCCTCAGGCACCGGGGAGCTGTTTTTT. The entire variable domain, with the rest obtained from reference TRBV5-1 and TRBJ2-2, is as follows: KAGVTQTPRYLIKTRGQQVTLSCSPISGHRSVSWYQQTPGQGLQFLFEYFSETQRNKGNFPGRFSGRQFSNSRSEMNVSTLELGDSALYLCASSPQASGTGELFFGEGSRLTVL.

This chain links TRBV5-1 with TRBJ2-3; 9 positions agree with TRBD1. The J segment lost 2 bases and the V segment lost 3 bases, leaving 4 bases of the junction unmatched. The CDR3 sequence is 15 residues long. CDR1 and CDR2 from the germline V gene are SGHRS and YFSETQ. The DNA for the CDR3 is TGCGCCAGCAGCTACAGGGGGCTTGTCACAGATACGCAGTATTTT. Residues: CASSYRGLVTDTQYF.

There are a few counts of this clone. The chain combines TRBV10-3 with TRBJ2-7; D unclear. Trimming took 2 bases from V and 4 from J, leaving 12 bases between them. Germline CDR1 is ENHRY and CDR2 is SYGVKD. The CDR3 runs to 14 residues. CDR3 nucleotide sequence: TGTGCCATCAGTGAGAAATTGGCAGAATACGAGCAGTACTTC. It encodes CAISEKLAEYEQYF.

The V call is TRBV30, the J call TRBJ1-1, with unresolved D. Per germline, CDR1 GTSNPN and CDR2 SVGIG (reference sequence). This CDR3 has 13 amino acids. Between the trimmed V and J ends, which lost 0 bases and 5 bases, there was a span of 10 bases. Here the CDR3 reads CAWSVPRGTEAFF. The CDR3, as DNA: TGTGCCTGGAGTGTCCCCAGAGGAACTGAAGCTTTCTTT.

J is TRBJ2-7 and V is TRBV28; tentatively, D is TRBD2 (5 bases). Germline CDR1 reads MDHEN; CDR2 reads SYDVKM. V gave up 6 bases and J gave up 0 bases, with 12 bases separating them. The CDR3 has 14 residues. The CDR3 here is CASSPPGSSYEQYF. CDR3 in DNA: TGTGCCAGCAGCCCCCCTGGGAGCTCCTACGAGCAGTACTTC.

The chain joins TRBV13 to TRBJ2-7, with a possible D match to TRBD1 (5 bases). V lost 1 base and J 4 bases, leaving 5 bases between the germline ends. In germline, CDR1 is PRHDT, CDR2 FYEKMQ (reference sequence). There are 12 residues in the CDR3. In DNA, the CDR3 is TGTGCCAGCAGCTTAGCAGGGTACGAGCAGTACTTC. It codes for CASSLAGYEQYF.

The rearrangement links TRBV5-8 to TRBJ2-7, with 10 bases aligning to TRBD2. CDR1 and CDR2 from the germline V gene are SGHTS and YDEGEE. This CDR3 comprises 16 residues. J gave up 0 bases and V 6 bases, and 9 bases lay outside the gene matches. CDR3 loop: CASTPTSGLFSYEQYF. In DNA form, the CDR3 reads TGTGCCAGCACCCCGACTAGCGGGCTTTTCTCCTACGAGCAGTACTTC. Combining the CDR3 with reference TRBV5-8 and TRBJ2-7 gives the whole variable domain EAGVTQSPTHLIKTRGQQATLRCSPISGHTSVYWYQQALGLGLQFLLWYDEGEERNRGNFPPRFSGRQFPNYSSELNVNALELEDSALYLCASTPTSGLFSYEQYFGPGTRLTVT.

This clone was observed a handful of times. The chain joins TRBV6-5 to TRBJ1-5; D unclear. V lost 2 bases and J lost 0, with 8 bases in between. Germline lookup yields CDR1 MNHEY and CDR2 SVGAGI. This CDR3 region has 15 residues. DNA for the CDR3: TGTGCCAGCAGTTACACAGCCTTTAGCAATCAGCCCCAGCATTTT. Amino acids: CASSYTAFSNQPQHF.

This chain links TRBV2 with TRBJ2-7; 8 nucleotides match TRBD1. CDR3 length equals 18 residues. The V and J ends lost 2 bases and 0 bases, in that order; junction bases with no gene match: 12. CDR1 is SNHLY and CDR2 is FYNNEI in the germline V gene. CDR3 DNA: TGTGCCAGCAGTGAACCTCAATCCAGACAGGGGATCTCCTACGAGCAGTACTTC. Amino acids: CASSEPQSRQGISYEQYF.

V is TRBV27 and J is TRBJ1-1; D remains unclear. The CDR3 runs 13 residues. CDR1 is MNHEY, CDR2 SMNVEV, per germline (reference sequence). The V gene lost 3 bases and the J gene lost 1 base, with 6 bases spanning the gap. This CDR3 is CASSFPGNTEAFF. DNA of the CDR3: TGTGCCAGCAGTTTCCCAGGGAACACTGAAGCTTTCTTT.

V usage is TRBV27 and J usage is TRBJ2-5; D perhaps matches TRBD1 (6 bases). Trimming pared 5 bases from V and 5 bases from J, leaving 21 bases between. The germline gives CDR1 MNHEY, CDR2 SMNVEV (reference sequence). The CDR3 is 16 residues long. CDR3 DNA sequence: TGTGCCAGCAGTCCCGCCGCCTACAGGGTCGGGGAGACCCAGTACTTC. It yields the protein CASSPAAYRVGETQYF.

The chain links TRBV6-6 to TRBJ1-2, with TRBD1 matching over 9 bases. Trimming took 5 bases from V and 4 from J; bases not matched to a gene: 8. Germline CDR1 MNHNY, CDR2 SVGAGI (reference sequence). This CDR3 comprises 15 residues. The CDR3 loop is CASSTYGTGSYGYTF. The CDR3 DNA sequence: TGTGCCAGCAGTACTTACGGGACAGGGTCCTATGGCTACACCTTC.

The J gene is TRBJ2-6, the V gene TRBV5-6, with D maybe TRBD1 (5 bases). The germline gives CDR1 SGHDT, CDR2 YYEEEE. The CDR3 contains 17 residues. Trimming removed 3 bases from V and 3 bases from J, with 16 bases in between. The chain's CDR3 is CASSSDSSVGGANVLTF. DNA of the CDR3: TGTGCCAGCAGCTCAGACAGTTCCGTGGGTGGGGCCAACGTCCTGACTTTC.

The V and J genes are TRBV5-6 and TRBJ1-6; possible D gene TRBD1, 5 bases. V was pared by 0 bases and J by 9 bases, with 13 bases between. This CDR3 contains 15 residues. In germline, CDR1 is SGHDT, CDR2 YYEEEE. Here the CDR3 reads CASSLGAGGGSPLHF. In DNA form, the CDR3 reads TGTGCCAGCAGCTTGGGAGCGGGTGGGGGTTCACCCCTCCACTTT.

The count of this clone is one. This chain links TRBV27 with TRBJ1-5; 8 bases align to TRBD1. The CDR3 is 17 amino acids. Germline lookup yields CDR1 MNHEY and CDR2 SMNVEV (reference sequence). The V and J ends lost 6 bases and 3 bases, in that order; junction bases with no gene match: 13. The CDR3 loop is CASSPLTGTGNNQPQHF. The DNA of the CDR3 is TGTGCCAGCAGCCCCCTGACCGGGACAGGCAACAATCAGCCCCAGCATTTT.

The chain uses TRBV28 and TRBJ1-2, with D tentatively TRBD1 (6 bases). The germline CDR1 and CDR2 sequences are MDHEN and SYDVKM. The CDR3 is 14 residues long. Trimming pared 2 bases from V and 7 bases from J, leaving 14 bases between. CDR3 nucleotides: TGTGCCAGCAGTTTAGGGCAGGGGTTAGCTGGCTACACCTTC. This gives the protein CASSLGQGLAGYTF.

This clone was counted a few times. The CDR3 DNA is TGTGCCAGCAGCTTGTCTAGCGGCGGGGCGAGCTCCTACGAGCAGTACTTC. It specifies CASSLSSGGASSYEQYF. V usage is TRBV5-5 and J usage is TRBJ2-7, with 7 bases aligning to TRBD2. This CDR3 comprises 17 residues. Germline CDR1 SGHKS, CDR2 YYEKEE (reference sequence). With 1 base clipped from V and 0 bases from J, the junction kept 10 bases outside the gene matches.

The chain links TRBV27 to TRBJ1-2; 11 positions match TRBD1. CDR1 is MNHEY and CDR2 is SMNVEV in the germline V gene (reference sequence). V gave up 1 base and J gave up 2 bases; unmatched junction bases: 6. This CDR3 contains 17 residues. The CDR3 nucleotides read TGTGCCAGCAGTTTATATGGACAGGGGGCTTTAAACTATGGCTACACCTTC. The encoded protein is CASSLYGQGALNYGYTF.

The chain uses TRBV9 and TRBJ2-5, with TRBD1 matching over 11 bases. J lost 5 bases, V lost 3 bases, and 9 bases had no gene match. The CDR3 contains 16 residues. Germline-derived CDR1 and CDR2 are SGDLS and YYNGEE. The CDR3 protein is CASSGRDRGIWETQYF. CDR3 nucleotides: TGTGCCAGCAGCGGCCGGGACAGGGGGATCTGGGAGACCCAGTACTTC.

This chain joins TRBV6-5 and TRBJ1-2, with 9 bases aligning to TRBD1. Germline CDR1 and CDR2: MNHEY and SVGAGI. CDR3 length: 13 amino acids. Unmatched junction bases numbered 5, after V lost 2 bases and J lost 10 bases. CDR3 DNA: TGTGCCAGCAGTTACCGGGACAGGGTTAACTACACCTTC. Amino acids: CASSYRDRVNYTF.

The chain employs TRBV5-1 and TRBJ1-6, with a weak D call TRBD1 (6 bases). The CDR3 length is 13 residues. The V gene lost 4 bases and the J gene lost 7 bases, with 9 bases spanning the gap. Germline values: CDR1 SGHRS, CDR2 YFSETQ. The CDR3 region is CASSRDTNSPLHF. The DNA of the CDR3 is TGCGCCAGCAGCCGGGACACCAATTCACCCCTCCACTTT.

In its sample, this clone was seen a few times. The chain is built from TRBV9 and TRBJ1-2; TRBD1 is a possible D gene (6 bases). This CDR3 comprises 16 residues. CDR1 and CDR2 from the germline V gene are SGDLS and YYNGEE. V was clipped by 4 bases and J by 2 bases, with 18 bases between them. The CDR3 bases are TGTGCCAGCAGCCATCGGGCGGACGACAGGAACTATGGCTACACCTTC. It codes for CASSHRADDRNYGYTF.

A remark on this clone: Different DNA sequences within this sample yield the same CDR3. V usage is TRBV20-1 and J usage is TRBJ2-7; D not resolved. Germline V gene lookup returns CDR1 DFQATT and CDR2 SNEGSKA (reference sequence). The CDR3 has 10 amino acids. Trimming cost V 6 bases and J 1 base, with 4 bases left between them. The CDR3 DNA reads as TGCAGTGCCTCGTCCTACGAGCAGTACTTC. It translates to CSASSYEQYF.